The rows below give T cell receptor beta chains drawn from one sample of a study of CD4+ T cells in melanoma. Clones were sequenced by immunoSEQ multiplex PCR, and TCRdb holds only the in-frame ones, with some missing. Here the sample spans 4,000 to 5,000 clones, 55% to 80% being singletons. The sample was cells from a culture (not recorded whether cultured in vitro). These receptors all stem from a human donor with melanoma. The CDR3 runs from the conserved cysteine through the conserved F or W. The D gene is left open where the match is weak. Clone size, where shown, is once, few, many, or a class for clones that have expanded.

d_call: -; j_call: TRBJ1-1; cdr3_length: 14; v_call: TRBV7-9; clone_size: -; cdr3_nt: TGTGCCAGCAGCTCCATAGGTGGGGGTACTGAAGCTTTCTTT; cdr3_aa: CASSSIGGGTEAFF
d_call: -; j_call: TRBJ2-7; cdr3_length: 16; v_call: TRBV7-9; clone_size: few; cdr3_nt: TGTGCCAGCAGCGCGCCAATACGGGACCCCGACTACGAGCAGTACTTC; cdr3_aa: CASSAPIRDPDYEQYF
d_call: -; j_call: TRBJ2-1; cdr3_length: 11; v_call: TRBV6-2/TRBV6-3; clone_size: -; cdr3_nt: TGTGCCAGCAGTTCCACCAGGGAGCAGTTCTTC; cdr3_aa: CASSSTREQFF
d_call: -; j_call: TRBJ2-1; cdr3_length: 13; v_call: TRBV7-9; clone_size: -; cdr3_nt: TGTGCCAGCAGCCCCGGCAGGGAGCCCAGGGAGTTCTTC; cdr3_aa: CASSPGREPREFF
d_call: TRBD2; j_call: TRBJ2-3; cdr3_length: 15; v_call: TRBV30; clone_size: -; cdr3_nt: TGTGCCTGGAGCGGCCGAGCGGGGCACAGGGATACGCAGTATTTT; cdr3_aa: CAWSGRAGHRDTQYF
d_call: TRBD2; j_call: TRBJ2-1; cdr3_length: 16; v_call: TRBV9; clone_size: once; cdr3_nt: TGTGCCAGCAGCGTATATGGACTAGCGGGGGGAAATGAGCAGTTCTTC; cdr3_aa: CASSVYGLAGGNEQFF
d_call: TRBD2; j_call: TRBJ2-2; cdr3_length: 17; v_call: TRBV19; clone_size: -; cdr3_nt: TGTGCCAGTAACTGGCTAGCGGGGGGGATAAACACCGGGGAGCTGTTTTTT; cdr3_aa: CASNWLAGGINTGELFF
d_call: -; j_call: TRBJ1-5; cdr3_length: 15; v_call: TRBV7-2; clone_size: -; cdr3_nt: TGTGCCAGCAGCTACCTGCTCGGTAGCAATCAGCCCCAGCATTTT; cdr3_aa: CASSYLLGSNQPQHF
d_call: -; j_call: TRBJ1-6; cdr3_length: 15; v_call: TRBV27; clone_size: -; cdr3_nt: TGTGCCAGCAGTTATGGGGCCGGAATAGGGTCACCCCTCCACTTT; cdr3_aa: CASSYGAGIGSPLHF
d_call: -; j_call: TRBJ1-2; cdr3_length: 14; v_call: TRBV7-8; clone_size: -; cdr3_nt: TGTGCCAGCAGCCCAGAGACAGATCACTATGGCTACACCTTC; cdr3_aa: CASSPETDHYGYTF
d_call: -; j_call: TRBJ2-1; cdr3_length: 11; v_call: TRBV10-2; clone_size: -; cdr3_nt: TGCGCCAGCATTCACGGGTCCGAGCAGTTCTTC; cdr3_aa: CASIHGSEQFF
d_call: TRBD1; j_call: TRBJ2-7; cdr3_length: 14; v_call: TRBV5-6; clone_size: -; cdr3_nt: TGTGCCAGCAGCCCTAGACAGGGAACGGACGAGCAGTACTTC; cdr3_aa: CASSPRQGTDEQYF
d_call: -; j_call: TRBJ1-6; cdr3_length: 15; v_call: TRBV7-9; clone_size: -; cdr3_nt: TGTGCCAGCAGCTTAAGTACGGCCGGTGATTCACCCCTCCACTTT; cdr3_aa: CASSLSTAGDSPLHF
d_call: TRBD2; j_call: TRBJ2-1; cdr3_length: 14; v_call: TRBV5-5; clone_size: -; cdr3_nt: TGTGCCAGCAGCTTAGGGACTAGATCAGCTGAGCAGTTCTTC; cdr3_aa: CASSLGTRSAEQFF
d_call: -; j_call: TRBJ1-1; cdr3_length: 13; v_call: TRBV6-5; clone_size: -; cdr3_nt: TGTGCCAGCAGTTATCGGGCCTACACTGAAGCTTTCTTT; cdr3_aa: CASSYRAYTEAFF
d_call: -; j_call: TRBJ1-6; cdr3_length: 15; v_call: TRBV6-1; clone_size: -; cdr3_nt: TGTGCCAGCAGTGAATTGAGGGCTCCCAATTCACCCCTCCACTTT; cdr3_aa: CASSELRAPNSPLHF
d_call: -; j_call: TRBJ2-1; cdr3_length: 15; v_call: TRBV4-2; clone_size: medium-sized; cdr3_nt: TGTGCCAGCAGCCAAAGATCCGGGGGAAGCAATGAGCAGTTCTTC; cdr3_aa: CASSQRSGGSNEQFF
d_call: -; j_call: TRBJ2-7; cdr3_length: 14; v_call: TRBV14; clone_size: -; cdr3_nt: TGTGCCAGCAGCCTATACAGGGATGGCGACGAGCAGTACTTC; cdr3_aa: CASSLYRDGDEQYF
d_call: TRBD1; j_call: TRBJ1-4; cdr3_length: 14; v_call: TRBV16; clone_size: medium-sized; cdr3_nt: TGTGCCAGCAGCCGCGGGACAGGCTATGAAAAACTGTTTTTT; cdr3_aa: CASSRGTGYEKLFF
d_call: TRBD2; j_call: TRBJ2-1; cdr3_length: 16; v_call: TRBV6-5; clone_size: -; cdr3_nt: TGTGCCAGCAGTTACTCGAAGCGGGGGGGCGGGAATGAGCAGTTCTTC; cdr3_aa: CASSYSKRGGGNEQFF
d_call: -; j_call: TRBJ1-1; cdr3_length: 14; v_call: TRBV5-1; clone_size: -; cdr3_nt: TGCGCCAGCAGCTTCGTGGGCCCTAACACTGAAGCTTTCTTT; cdr3_aa: CASSFVGPNTEAFF
d_call: TRBD2; j_call: TRBJ2-3; cdr3_length: 14; v_call: TRBV19; clone_size: -; cdr3_nt: TGTGCCAGTAGTATGGGAGCGGGAGCGGTAACGCAGTATTTT; cdr3_aa: CASSMGAGAVTQYF
d_call: -; j_call: TRBJ1-1; cdr3_length: 15; v_call: TRBV5-1; clone_size: -; cdr3_nt: TGCGCCAGCAGCTTGGTTCCCACGGGCAACACTGAAGCTTTCTTT; cdr3_aa: CASSLVPTGNTEAFF
d_call: TRBD1; j_call: TRBJ1-2; cdr3_length: 14; v_call: TRBV30; clone_size: -; cdr3_nt: TGTGCCTGGGAGAACAGGGGTGCCCTCTATGGCTACACCTTC; cdr3_aa: CAWENRGALYGYTF
d_call: -; j_call: TRBJ1-5; cdr3_length: 13; v_call: TRBV28; clone_size: -; cdr3_nt: TGTGCCAGCAGTCCCTTCGGAAATCAGCCCCAGCATTTT; cdr3_aa: CASSPFGNQPQHF
d_call: TRBD1; j_call: TRBJ1-2; cdr3_length: 14; v_call: TRBV19; clone_size: large; cdr3_nt: TGTGCCAGTAGTACGGACAGGGGCCTCGAGGGCTACACCTTC; cdr3_aa: CASSTDRGLEGYTF
d_call: -; j_call: TRBJ1-4; cdr3_length: 16; v_call: TRBV11-2; clone_size: -; cdr3_nt: TGTGCCAGCAGCACCGTGGGGTATGCCGTTAATGAAAAACTGTTTTTT; cdr3_aa: CASSTVGYAVNEKLFF
d_call: TRBD2; j_call: TRBJ2-3; cdr3_length: 16; v_call: TRBV3-1/TRBV3-2; clone_size: -; cdr3_nt: TGTGCCAGCAGCCAAGGGTTAGCGGGGAGCACAGATACGCAGTATTTT; cdr3_aa: CASSQGLAGSTDTQYF
d_call: -; j_call: TRBJ1-5; cdr3_length: 13; v_call: TRBV2; clone_size: -; cdr3_nt: TGTGCCAGCAGTGACAGGGAAAATCAGCCCCAGCATTTT; cdr3_aa: CASSDRENQPQHF
d_call: -; j_call: TRBJ1-6; cdr3_length: 17; v_call: TRBV19; clone_size: once; cdr3_nt: TGTGCCAGTAGTATATCGGGTGCACGTGTCGTCCCTTCACCCCTCCACTTT; cdr3_aa: CASSISGARVVPSPLHF
d_call: -; j_call: TRBJ1-4; cdr3_length: 15; v_call: TRBV5-4; clone_size: -; cdr3_nt: TGTGCCAGCAGCCGGGGTGGGGGGCAGAATGAAAAACTGTTTTTT; cdr3_aa: CASSRGGGQNEKLFF
d_call: -; j_call: TRBJ1-2; cdr3_length: 14; v_call: TRBV30; clone_size: -; cdr3_nt: TGTGCCTGGAGTGGGTGGGAAGACCTCTATGGCTACACCTTC; cdr3_aa: CAWSGWEDLYGYTF
d_call: -; j_call: TRBJ2-6; cdr3_length: 16; v_call: TRBV12-5; clone_size: -; cdr3_nt: TGTGCTAGTGGCAGCGGAGGGAGCTCTGGGGCCAACGTCCTGACTTTC; cdr3_aa: CASGSGGSSGANVLTF
d_call: -; j_call: TRBJ2-7; cdr3_length: 16; v_call: TRBV14; clone_size: -; cdr3_nt: TGTGCCAGCAGTCAGGAACCCAGGGGAGGGTCTTACGAGCAGTACTTC; cdr3_aa: CASSQEPRGGSYEQYF
d_call: -; j_call: TRBJ1-1; cdr3_length: 10; v_call: TRBV7-2; clone_size: -; cdr3_nt: TGTGCCAGCAGCCCTCCCGGAGCTTTCTTT; cdr3_aa: CASSPPGAFF
d_call: TRBD1; j_call: TRBJ2-7; cdr3_length: 15; v_call: TRBV9; clone_size: -; cdr3_nt: TGTGCCAGCAGCGTCATGGGGACAGGGATCAACGAGCAGTACTTC; cdr3_aa: CASSVMGTGINEQYF
d_call: -; j_call: TRBJ2-7; cdr3_length: 13; v_call: TRBV5-4; clone_size: few; cdr3_nt: TGTGCCAGCAGCTCCGGGCCCACCTACGAGCAGTACTTC; cdr3_aa: CASSSGPTYEQYF
d_call: -; j_call: TRBJ2-1; cdr3_length: 16; v_call: TRBV6-5; clone_size: -; cdr3_nt: TGTGCCAGCAGTTACCCAGGCGAGAGTCCCTACAATGAGCAGTTCTTC; cdr3_aa: CASSYPGESPYNEQFF
d_call: TRBD1; j_call: TRBJ2-5; cdr3_length: 17; v_call: TRBV18; clone_size: -; cdr3_nt: TGTGCCAGCTCACCAGGGGAAGGAGACAGGGGGCTAGAGACCCAGTACTTC; cdr3_aa: CASSPGEGDRGLETQYF
d_call: TRBD1; j_call: TRBJ1-5; cdr3_length: 15; v_call: TRBV19; clone_size: -; cdr3_nt: TGTGCCAGCACCTCCGGACAGGGGGTGGATCAGCCCCAGCATTTT; cdr3_aa: CASTSGQGVDQPQHF
d_call: -; j_call: TRBJ1-5; cdr3_length: 13; v_call: TRBV6-5; clone_size: -; cdr3_nt: TGTGCCAGCAGTTGGGGCAGCAATCAGCCCCAGCATTTT; cdr3_aa: CASSWGSNQPQHF
d_call: TRBD1; j_call: TRBJ1-1; cdr3_length: 15; v_call: TRBV15; clone_size: -; cdr3_nt: TGTGCCACCAGCAGAGCGGGGACAGGGGGAACTGAAGCTTTCTTT; cdr3_aa: CATSRAGTGGTEAFF
d_call: -; j_call: TRBJ1-2; cdr3_length: 14; v_call: TRBV6-1; clone_size: few; cdr3_nt: TGTGCCAGCAGTGATAGTTGGACAGCCCTTGGCTACACCTTC; cdr3_aa: CASSDSWTALGYTF
d_call: TRBD1; j_call: TRBJ1-4; cdr3_length: 16; v_call: TRBV4-1; clone_size: -; cdr3_nt: TGCGCCAGCAGCCATACTAGGACAGGGTTGTTTGAAAAACTGTTTTTT; cdr3_aa: CASSHTRTGLFEKLFF
d_call: -; j_call: TRBJ2-3; cdr3_length: 10; v_call: TRBV7-2; clone_size: -; cdr3_nt: TGTGCCAGCAGCGGGAATACGCAGTATTTT; cdr3_aa: CASSGNTQYF
d_call: -; j_call: TRBJ1-1; cdr3_length: 13; v_call: TRBV11-2; clone_size: -; cdr3_nt: TGTGCCAGCAGCTTAGATGGGCAGGGACAAGCTTTCTTT; cdr3_aa: CASSLDGQGQAFF
d_call: -; j_call: TRBJ2-3; cdr3_length: 14; v_call: TRBV7-8; clone_size: -; cdr3_nt: TGTGCCAGCAGCCTCCGGGACCGGACAGATACGCAGTATTTT; cdr3_aa: CASSLRDRTDTQYF
d_call: TRBD1; j_call: TRBJ2-7; cdr3_length: 15; v_call: TRBV7-2; clone_size: once; cdr3_nt: TGTGCCAGCAACGCCCCGGGACAGGGGTTGTACGAGCAGTACTTC; cdr3_aa: CASNAPGQGLYEQYF